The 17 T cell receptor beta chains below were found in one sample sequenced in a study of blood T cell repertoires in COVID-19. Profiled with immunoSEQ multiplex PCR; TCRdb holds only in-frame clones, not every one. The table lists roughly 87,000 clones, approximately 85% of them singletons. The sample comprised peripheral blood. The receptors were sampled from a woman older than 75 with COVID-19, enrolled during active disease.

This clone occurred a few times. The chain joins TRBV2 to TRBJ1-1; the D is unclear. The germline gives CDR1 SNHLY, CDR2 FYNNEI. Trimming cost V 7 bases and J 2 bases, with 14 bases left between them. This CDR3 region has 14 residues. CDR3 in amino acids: CASTLEAPNTEAFF. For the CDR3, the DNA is TGTGCCAGCACCCTCGAGGCTCCCAACACTGAAGCTTTCTTT.

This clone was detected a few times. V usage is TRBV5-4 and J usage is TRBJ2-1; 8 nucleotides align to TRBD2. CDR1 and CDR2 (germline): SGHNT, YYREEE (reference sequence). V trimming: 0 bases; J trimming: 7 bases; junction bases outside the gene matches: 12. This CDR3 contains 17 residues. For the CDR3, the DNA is TGTGCCAGCAGCTTGGCGCCTAGCGGGCGCCGAGGTAATGAGCAGTTCTTC. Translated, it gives CASSLAPSGRRGNEQFF.

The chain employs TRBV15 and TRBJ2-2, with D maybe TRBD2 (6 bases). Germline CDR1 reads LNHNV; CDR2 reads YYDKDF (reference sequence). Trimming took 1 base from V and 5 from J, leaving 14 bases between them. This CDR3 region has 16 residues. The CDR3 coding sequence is TGTGCCACCAGCAGAGGGCCAGGGAGCGGGACCGGGGAGCTGTTTTTT. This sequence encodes CATSRGPGSGTGELFF.

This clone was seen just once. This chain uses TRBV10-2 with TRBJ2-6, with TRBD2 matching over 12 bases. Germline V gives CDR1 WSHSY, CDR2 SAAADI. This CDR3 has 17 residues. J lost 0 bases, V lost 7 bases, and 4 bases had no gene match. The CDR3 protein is CASTRLAGDSGANVLTF. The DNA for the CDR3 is TGCGCCAGCACCCGACTAGCGGGGGACTCTGGGGCCAACGTCCTGACTTTC.

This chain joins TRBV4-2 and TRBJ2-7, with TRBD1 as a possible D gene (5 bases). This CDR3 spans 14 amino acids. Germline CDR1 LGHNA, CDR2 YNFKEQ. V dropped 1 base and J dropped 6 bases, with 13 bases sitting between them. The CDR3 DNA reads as TGTGCCAGCAGCCAAGTGGGGCTAGATGGCGAGCAGTACTTC. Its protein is CASSQVGLDGEQYF.

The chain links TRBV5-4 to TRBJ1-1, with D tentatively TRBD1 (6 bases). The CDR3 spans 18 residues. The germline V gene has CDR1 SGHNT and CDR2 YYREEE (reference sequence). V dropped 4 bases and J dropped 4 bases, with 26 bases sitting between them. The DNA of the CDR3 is TGTGCCAGCAGCGGGACATCGAGGGCGCAGAGGTTGGTCACTGAAGCTTTCTTT. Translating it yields CASSGTSRAQRLVTEAFF.

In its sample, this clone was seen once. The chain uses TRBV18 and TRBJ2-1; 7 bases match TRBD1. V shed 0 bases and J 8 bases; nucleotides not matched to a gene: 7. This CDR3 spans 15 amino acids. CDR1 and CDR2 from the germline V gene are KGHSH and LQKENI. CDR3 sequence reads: CASSPPRQGRDEQFF. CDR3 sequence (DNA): TGTGCCAGCTCACCACCTAGACAGGGTAGGGATGAGCAGTTCTTC. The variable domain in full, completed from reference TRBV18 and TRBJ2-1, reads NAGVMQNPRHLVRRRGQEARLRCSPMKGHSHVYWYRQLPEEGLKFMVYLQKENIIDESGMPKERFSAEFPKEGPSILRIQQVVRGDSAAYFCASSPPRQGRDEQFFGPGTRLTVL.

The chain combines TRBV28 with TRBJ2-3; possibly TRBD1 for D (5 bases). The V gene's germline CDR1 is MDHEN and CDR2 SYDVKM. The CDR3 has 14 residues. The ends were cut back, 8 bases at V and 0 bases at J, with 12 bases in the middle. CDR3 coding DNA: TGTGCCAGCGGATCGACAGCTAGCACAGATACGCAGTATTTT. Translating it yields CASGSTASTDTQYF.

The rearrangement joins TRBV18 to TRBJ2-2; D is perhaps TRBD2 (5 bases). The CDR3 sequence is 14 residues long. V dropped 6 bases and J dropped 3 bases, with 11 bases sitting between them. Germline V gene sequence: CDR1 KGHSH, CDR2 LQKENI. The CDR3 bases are TGTGCCAGCTCTCGGGAACAGTACACCGGGGAGCTGTTTTTT. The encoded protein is CASSREQYTGELFF.

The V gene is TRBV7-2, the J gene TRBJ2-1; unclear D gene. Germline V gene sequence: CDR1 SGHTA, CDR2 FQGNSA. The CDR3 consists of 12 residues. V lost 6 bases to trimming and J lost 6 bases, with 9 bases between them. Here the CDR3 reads CASSVARNEQFF. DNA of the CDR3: TGTGCCAGCAGTGTAGCTCGCAATGAGCAGTTCTTC.

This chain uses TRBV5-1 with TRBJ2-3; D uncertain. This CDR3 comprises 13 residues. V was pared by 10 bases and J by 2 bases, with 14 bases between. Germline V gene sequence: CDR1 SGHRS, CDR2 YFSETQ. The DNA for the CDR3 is TGCGCCTGTAGGAGTCTTGACACAGATACGCAGTATTTT. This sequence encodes CACRSLDTDTQYF.

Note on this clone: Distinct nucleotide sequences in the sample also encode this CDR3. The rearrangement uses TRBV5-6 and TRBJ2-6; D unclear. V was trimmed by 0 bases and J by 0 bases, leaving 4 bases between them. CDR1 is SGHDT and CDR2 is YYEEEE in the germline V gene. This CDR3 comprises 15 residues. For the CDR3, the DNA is TGTGCCAGCAGCTTGGGCGTCTCTGGGGCCAACGTCCTGACTTTC. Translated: CASSLGVSGANVLTF.

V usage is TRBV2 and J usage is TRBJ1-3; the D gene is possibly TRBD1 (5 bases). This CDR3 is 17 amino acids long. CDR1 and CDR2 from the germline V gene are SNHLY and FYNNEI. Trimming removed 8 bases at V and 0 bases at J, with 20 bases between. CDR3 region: CASGGADRRDSGNTIYF. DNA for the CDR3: TGTGCCAGCGGTGGGGCAGATCGCCGAGACTCTGGAAACACCATATATTTT.

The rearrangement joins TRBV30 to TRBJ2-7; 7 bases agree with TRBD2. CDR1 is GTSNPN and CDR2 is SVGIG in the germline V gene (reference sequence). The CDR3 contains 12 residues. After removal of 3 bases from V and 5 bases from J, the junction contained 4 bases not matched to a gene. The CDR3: CAWRPAGDEQYF. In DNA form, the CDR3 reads TGTGCCTGGAGACCCGCGGGGGACGAGCAGTACTTC.

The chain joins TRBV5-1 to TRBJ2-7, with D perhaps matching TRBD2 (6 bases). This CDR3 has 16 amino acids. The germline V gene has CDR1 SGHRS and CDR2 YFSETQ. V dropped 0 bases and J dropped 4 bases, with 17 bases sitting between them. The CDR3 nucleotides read TGCGCCAGCAGCTTGGTTGTAGGGTCCGGGAGATACGAGCAGTACTTC. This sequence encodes CASSLVVGSGRYEQYF. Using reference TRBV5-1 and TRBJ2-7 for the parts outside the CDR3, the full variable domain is KAGVTQTPRYLIKTRGQQVTLSCSPISGHRSVSWYQQTPGQGLQFLFEYFSETQRNKGNFPGRFSGRQFSNSRSEMNVSTLELGDSALYLCASSLVVGSGRYEQYFGPGTRLTVT.

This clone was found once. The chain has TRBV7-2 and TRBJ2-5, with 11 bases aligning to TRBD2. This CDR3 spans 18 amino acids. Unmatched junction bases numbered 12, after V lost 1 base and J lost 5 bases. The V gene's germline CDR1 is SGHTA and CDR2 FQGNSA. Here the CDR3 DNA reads TGTGCCAGCAGCTTAGGGGCGGTAGCGGGGGGGCTAGGGGAGACCCAGTACTTC. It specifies CASSLGAVAGGLGETQYF.

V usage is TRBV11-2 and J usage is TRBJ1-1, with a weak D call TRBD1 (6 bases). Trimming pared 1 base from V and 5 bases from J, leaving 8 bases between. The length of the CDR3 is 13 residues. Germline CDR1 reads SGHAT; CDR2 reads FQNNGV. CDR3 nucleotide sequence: TGTGCCAGCAGCTTAGCAGGGGAGACTGAAGCTTTCTTT. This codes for CASSLAGETEAFF.